The clone carrying this TCR beta chain was seen a handful of times. Its antigen is still unknown. The data belong to a study of response to subunit inactivated influenza vaccine. Points from the study as a whole: Few additional T cells are recruited per seasonal influenza vaccination, authors suggested.

TCRdb itself ran the RT-PCR reads through MiXCR, one entry per CDR3 protein. Among about 570,000 distinct CDR3 sequences listed, over 9% were seen once. V was trimmed by 6 bases and J by 6 bases, leaving 15 bases between them. There are 14 residues in the CDR3. Per germline, CDR1 SGHDT and CDR2 YYEEEE. These data were also filed under a second study, of T cells expressing NK-cell markers. That source reports: With UMIs, 5'RACE template switching was used to make TCR beta cDNA. Several experiments confined sorting to alpha-beta TCR T cells with an anti-gamma-delta TCR antibody. The HCMV specificity of the expanded NKG2C+ T cell clones stayed unresolved.

The chain combines TRBV5-6 with TRBJ2-2; D remains ambiguous. The sequence was obtained from a man aged 50 to 60 who received an inactivated influenza vaccine. This specimen was PBMCs from blood, taken on the day of vaccination. The DNA for the CDR3 is TGTGCCAGCAACCATGATCGCAGGTCCGGGGAGCTGTTTTTT. This codes for CASNHDRRSGELFF. Full variable domain (rest looked up from reference TRBV5-6 and TRBJ2-2): DAGVTQSPTHLIKTRGQQVTLRCSPKSGHDTVSWYQQALGQGPQFIFQYYEEEERQRGNFPDRFSGHQFPNYSSELNVNALLLGDSALYLCASNHDRRSGELFFGEGSRLTVL.